The next 24 T cell receptor beta chains were all read from a single sample in a study of shared clonotypes between healthy human individuals. Profiling relied on immunoSEQ multiplex PCR, and the TCRdb table lists in-frame clones only, not all of them. This sample carries 1,400,000 or so clones, around 98.5% of them seen once, and the ten largest clones take approximately 0.38%. The sequencing sample was made of naive CD4+ T cells sorted from blood. As for subset: CD45RA+ positively selected. These receptor sequences come from a man aged 30-40 years in good health.

The V call is TRBV5-4, the J call TRBJ2-1; D is unresolved. The V and J ends lost 4 bases and 4 bases respectively, with 15 bases between them. Germline V gene sequence: CDR1 SGHNT, CDR2 YYREEE (reference sequence). CDR3 length equals 15 residues. The DNA of the CDR3 is TGTGCCAGCAGCCTTAAGCGAAACCCTTACAATGAGCAGTTCTTC. Residues: CASSLKRNPYNEQFF.

The rearrangement uses TRBV19 and TRBJ2-7; 8 bases agree with TRBD1. The trim removed 1 base at V and 6 bases at J, leaving 11 bases unmatched. The CDR3 contains 16 residues. Germline V gene lookup returns CDR1 LNHDA and CDR2 SQIVND (reference sequence). The DNA for the CDR3 is TGTGCCAGTAGTATAGGGGCAGGACAGGGTTTCTCCGAGCAGTACTTC. Residues: CASSIGAGQGFSEQYF.

The rearrangement links TRBV6-5 to TRBJ2-7; the match to TRBD1 covers 7 bases. Trimming cost V 5 bases and J 0 bases; bases outside gene matches: 7. Germline V gene data show CDR1 as MNHEY and CDR2 as SVGAGI. The CDR3 consists of 15 residues. Written as DNA, the CDR3 is TGTGCCAGCAGTACCCCCTCAGGGGGCTCCTACGAGCAGTACTTC. This gives the protein CASSTPSGGSYEQYF.

The chain carries TRBV5-1 and TRBJ2-7; D is undetermined. Germline CDR1 is SGHRS and CDR2 is YFSETQ. Trimming shortened V by 0 bases and J by 3 bases, and 10 bases separated the two germline ends. This CDR3 region has 14 residues. CDR3 coding DNA: TGCGCCAGCAGCTTGGATGCGGACGACTACGAGCAGTACTTC. As protein: CASSLDADDYEQYF. Complete variable domain (other parts from reference TRBV5-1 and TRBJ2-7): KAGVTQTPRYLIKTRGQQVTLSCSPISGHRSVSWYQQTPGQGLQFLFEYFSETQRNKGNFPGRFSGRQFSNSRSEMNVSTLELGDSALYLCASSLDADDYEQYFGPGTRLTVT.

This chain uses TRBV11-2 with TRBJ2-3; 7 positions match TRBD2. This CDR3 has 15 residues. CDR1 is SGHAT, CDR2 FQNNGV, per germline. J gave up 0 bases and V 5 bases, and 5 bases lay outside the gene matches. The DNA for the CDR3 is TGTGCCAGCAGCCAACTAGCGAAGAGCACAGATACGCAGTATTTT. Translating gives CASSQLAKSTDTQYF.

The gene calls are TRBV19 and TRBJ2-1, with D perhaps TRBD1 or TRBD2 (5 bases each). The CDR3 loop spans 15 amino acids. Trimming removed 3 bases from V and 0 bases from J, with 9 bases in between. Germline assignment: CDR1 LNHDA and CDR2 SQIVND (reference sequence). CDR3 sequence: CASSIPGSSYNEQFF. The CDR3, as DNA: TGTGCCAGTAGTATCCCAGGGAGCTCCTACAATGAGCAGTTCTTC. Full variable domain (rest looked up from reference TRBV19 and TRBJ2-1): DGGITQSPKYLFRKEGQNVTLSCEQNLNHDAMYWYRQDPGQGLRLIYYSQIVNDFQKGDIAEGYSVSREKKESFPLTVTSAQKNPTAFYLCASSIPGSSYNEQFFGPGTRLTVL.

The chain is built from TRBV4-3 and TRBJ2-1; 10 nucleotides match TRBD2. J lost 6 bases, V lost 3 bases, and 11 bases had no gene match. The CDR3 totals 17 residues. Germline-derived CDR1 and CDR2 are LGHNA and YSLEER. CDR3 in amino acids: CASSHLNSGRQLNEQFF. The CDR3 DNA sequence: TGCGCCAGCAGCCACCTAAATAGCGGGAGGCAACTCAATGAGCAGTTCTTC.

The V gene is TRBV29-1, the J gene TRBJ1-1, with D maybe TRBD1 (6 bases). The CDR3 spans 11 residues. The V gene's germline CDR1 is SQVTM and CDR2 ANQGSEA. V was pared by 7 bases and J by 4 bases, with 10 bases between. The CDR3 spells CSGRGGTEAFF. CDR3 coding DNA: TGCAGCGGCAGGGGTGGCACTGAAGCTTTCTTT. Looking up the rest from reference TRBV29-1 and TRBJ1-1 gives the full variable domain: SAVISQKPSRDICQRGTSLTIQCQVDSQVTMMFWYRQQPGQSLTLIATANQGSEATYESGFVIDKFPISRPNLTFSTLTVSNMSPEDSSIYLCSGRGGTEAFFGQGTRLTVV.

J is TRBJ2-1 and V is TRBV5-1; D is tentatively TRBD1 or TRBD2 (5 bases each). Germline V gene data show CDR1 as SGHRS and CDR2 as YFSETQ. This CDR3 spans 14 amino acids. The V end was cut by 3 bases, the J end by 6 bases, with 13 bases between. The chain's CDR3 is CASSYEGPFNEQFF. The CDR3, as DNA: TGCGCCAGCAGCTACGAGGGACCCTTCAATGAGCAGTTCTTC.

The CDR3 sequence: CASSSGQNSYNEQFF. CDR3 bases: TGTGCCAGCAGTTCGGGACAGAACTCCTACAATGAGCAGTTCTTC. This chain connects TRBV6-6 to TRBJ2-1; 7 bases are a match to TRBD1. Germline V gene lookup returns CDR1 MNHNY and CDR2 SVGAGI (reference sequence). V lost 4 bases and J lost 0; bases outside the gene matches: 3. This CDR3 has 15 residues.

The chain has TRBV28 and TRBJ1-4, with 8 bases lining up with TRBD1. CDR3 size: 13 residues. The junction had 6 bases not matched to a gene; V was cut back by 11 bases and J by 4 bases. The germline CDR1 and CDR2 sequences are MDHEN and SYDVKM. The DNA of the CDR3 is TGTGCCGGGACGACAGGGGATAATGAAAAACTGTTTTTT. Protein: CAGTTGDNEKLFF.

The J gene is TRBJ2-5, the V gene TRBV5-1; 7 bases line up with TRBD2. V dropped 2 bases and J dropped 2; count of bases not matched to a gene: 12. Germline CDR1 reads SGHRS; CDR2 reads YFSETQ. This CDR3 is built from 17 residues. The CDR3 DNA follows: TGCGCCAGCAGCTTCGGGCTAGCGGTACTACCGCAAGAGACCCAGTACTTC. Amino acid sequence: CASSFGLAVLPQETQYF.

This chain uses TRBV14 with TRBJ2-5; D not certain. The germline gives CDR1 SGHDN, CDR2 FVKESK. CDR3 length: 15 residues. Trimming shortened V by 4 bases and J by 1 base, and 13 bases separated the two germline ends. The CDR3 nucleotides read TGTGCCAGCAGCCGATCCGACCTCTCCCAAGAGACCCAGTACTTC. Protein sequence: CASSRSDLSQETQYF. The full variable domain, its missing parts supplied by reference TRBV14 and TRBJ2-5, is EAGVTQFPSHSVIEKGQTVTLRCDPISGHDNLYWYRRVMGKEIKFLLHFVKESKQDESGMPNNRFLAERTGGTYSTLKVQPAELEDSGVYFCASSRSDLSQETQYFGPGTRLLVL.

The chain couples TRBV5-1 to TRBJ1-5; D gene unclear. The germline gives CDR1 SGHRS, CDR2 YFSETQ. Trimming took off 0 bases at V and 9 bases at J, with 10 bases between the two ends. The CDR3 has 13 residues. For the CDR3, the DNA is TGCGCCAGCAGCTTGGCTTCTTCCGGGCCCCAGCATTTT. As protein: CASSLASSGPQHF.

The chain is built from TRBV9 and TRBJ2-3; no clear D gene. The CDR3 totals 14 residues. Germline V gene data show CDR1 as SGDLS and CDR2 as YYNGEE. Trimming removed 0 bases from V and 6 bases from J, with 11 bases in between. CDR3 loop: CASSVVKEADTQYF. In DNA form, the CDR3 reads TGTGCCAGCAGCGTAGTAAAGGAAGCGGATACGCAGTATTTT.

This sequence joins TRBV18 and TRBJ2-3; D is uncertain. Trimming removed 2 bases at V and 0 bases at J, with 12 bases between. CDR1 is KGHSH and CDR2 is LQKENI in the germline V gene. The CDR3 loop spans 16 amino acids. CDR3 residues: CASSPVVAASTDTQYF. The CDR3 region has the DNA TGTGCCAGCTCACCAGTGGTGGCAGCTAGCACAGATACGCAGTATTTT.

V gene TRBV20-1 combines with J gene TRBJ2-1; D is unresolved. The CDR3 is 11 residues long. Germline V lookup: CDR1 DFQATT, CDR2 SNEGSKA (reference sequence). Trimming stripped 6 bases from V and 5 bases from J, with 8 bases between. The CDR3 bases are TGCAGTGCCACCTCGAACAATGAGCAGTTCTTC. Protein sequence: CSATSNNEQFF.

The chain combines TRBV27 with TRBJ2-3; D assignment may be TRBD1 or TRBD2 (7 bases each). The CDR3 spans 18 residues. Germline CDR1 reads MNHEY; CDR2 reads SMNVEV (reference sequence). V shed 8 bases and J shed 0 bases, with 24 bases lying between them. The CDR3 DNA is TGTGCCAGCGGCACACAGGGGTCAACGGGGGGAAGCACAGATACGCAGTATTTT. This sequence encodes CASGTQGSTGGSTDTQYF.

The chain employs TRBV4-3 and TRBJ2-3, with 9 nucleotides matching TRBD1. J lost 5 bases, V lost 0 bases, and 12 bases had no gene match. This CDR3 contains 18 residues. CDR1 is LGHNA, CDR2 YSLEER, per germline. This CDR3 is CASSQDQPGQGDGDTQYF. The CDR3 nucleotides are TGCGCCAGCAGCCAAGACCAGCCGGGACAGGGAGACGGAGATACGCAGTATTTT.

The chain combines TRBV7-6 with TRBJ2-1; a weak D match, TRBD2 (6 bases). CDR1 SGHVS and CDR2 FNYEAQ come from the germline V gene. The V and J ends lost 1 base and 0 bases respectively, with 13 bases between them. The CDR3 extends over 17 amino acids. Here the CDR3 reads CASSLEVAGNSYNEQFF. CDR3 nucleotide sequence: TGTGCCAGCAGCTTAGAGGTGGCGGGGAACTCCTACAATGAGCAGTTCTTC. The full variable domain, with the rest looked up from reference TRBV7-6 and TRBJ2-1, is GAGVSQSPRYKVTKRGQDVALRCDPISGHVSLYWYRQALGQGPEFLTYFNYEAQQDKSGLPNDRFSAERPEGSISTLTIQRTEQRDSAMYRCASSLEVAGNSYNEQFFGPGTRLTVL.

CDR3 coding DNA: TGTGCCAGTAGGGACATCTATGGCTACACCTTC. Translated, it gives CASRDIYGYTF. The chain combines TRBV19 with TRBJ1-2; D is perhaps TRBD1 (5 bases). CDR3 size: 11 residues. Trimming took 6 bases from V and 4 from J, leaving 6 bases between them. Per germline, CDR1 LNHDA and CDR2 SQIVND (reference sequence).

The genes are TRBV12-5 and TRBJ1-1; the match to TRBD1 covers 8 bases. V dropped 3 bases and J dropped 5; count of bases not matched to a gene: 23. Looked up from germline, CDR1 is LGHNT and CDR2 is FRNRAP. The CDR3 loop spans 20 amino acids. The CDR3, as DNA: TGTGCTAGTGGTTTTGCACCCGGGACAGGATCTCTCACTCGGGGTACTGAAGCTTTCTTT. Translated, it gives CASGFAPGTGSLTRGTEAFF.

This chain uses TRBV2 with TRBJ2-5; 12 nucleotides match TRBD2. Per germline, CDR1 SNHLY and CDR2 FYNNEI. Trimming cost V 6 bases and J 5 bases; bases outside gene matches: 10. The CDR3 extends over 16 amino acids. The CDR3 DNA reads TGTGCCAGCAGCCAAATACGGACTAGCGGGACTGAGACCCAGTACTTC. Residues: CASSQIRTSGTETQYF.

The chain is built from TRBV19 and TRBJ2-7, with 8 bases aligning to TRBD2. CDR1 is LNHDA and CDR2 is SQIVND in the germline V gene (reference sequence). V lost 3 bases and J lost 2; bases outside the gene matches: 3. This CDR3 is 14 amino acids long. For the CDR3, the DNA is TGTGCCAGTAGTATGTTAGCGGGAACCTACGAGCAGTACTTC. It yields the protein CASSMLAGTYEQYF.